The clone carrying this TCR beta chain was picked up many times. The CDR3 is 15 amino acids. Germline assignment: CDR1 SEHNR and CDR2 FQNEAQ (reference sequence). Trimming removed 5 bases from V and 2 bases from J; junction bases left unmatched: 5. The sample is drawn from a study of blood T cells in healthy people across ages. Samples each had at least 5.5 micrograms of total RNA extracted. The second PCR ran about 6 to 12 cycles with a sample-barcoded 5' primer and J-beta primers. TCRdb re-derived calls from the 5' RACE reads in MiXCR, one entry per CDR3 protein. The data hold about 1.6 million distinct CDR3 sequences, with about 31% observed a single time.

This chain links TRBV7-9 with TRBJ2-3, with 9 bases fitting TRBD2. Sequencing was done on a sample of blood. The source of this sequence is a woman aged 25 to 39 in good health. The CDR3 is CASSPTSGYTDTQYF. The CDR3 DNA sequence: TGTGCCAGCAGCCCGACTAGCGGCTACACAGATACGCAGTATTTT.